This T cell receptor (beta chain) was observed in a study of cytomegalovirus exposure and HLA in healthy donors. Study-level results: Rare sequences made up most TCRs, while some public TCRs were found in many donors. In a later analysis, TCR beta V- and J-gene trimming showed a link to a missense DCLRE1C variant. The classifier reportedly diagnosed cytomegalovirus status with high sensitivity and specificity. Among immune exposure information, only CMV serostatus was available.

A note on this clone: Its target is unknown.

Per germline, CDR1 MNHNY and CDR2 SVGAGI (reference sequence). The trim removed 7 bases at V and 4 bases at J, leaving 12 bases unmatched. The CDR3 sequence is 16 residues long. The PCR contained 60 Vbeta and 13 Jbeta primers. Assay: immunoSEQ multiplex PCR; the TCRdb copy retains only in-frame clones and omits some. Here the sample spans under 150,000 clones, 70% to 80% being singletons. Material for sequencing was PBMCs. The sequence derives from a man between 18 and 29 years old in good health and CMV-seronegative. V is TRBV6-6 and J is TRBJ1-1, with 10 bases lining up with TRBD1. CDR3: CASTLGQGWGGTEAFF. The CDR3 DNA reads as TGTGCCAGCACCTTGGGACAGGGGTGGGGGGGCACTGAAGCTTTCTTT.